Following are 8 T cell receptor beta chains from one sample sequenced in a study of T cell responses to AZD1222 COVID-19 vaccine. Using immunoSEQ multiplex PCR, the repertoire was profiled, and TCRdb retains in-frame clones only, with some absent. The data hold tens of thousands of clones, with roughly 90% observed a single time. Here the sequenced sample was peripheral blood, taken on day 0 of MenACWY control vaccination. These receptors were collected from an adult in good health.

The chain carries TRBV11-2 and TRBJ2-1; maybe TRBD1 (7 bases). Per germline, CDR1 SGHAT and CDR2 FQNNGV. V was shortened by 3 bases and J by 3 bases, with 15 bases between the two germline ends. This CDR3 comprises 16 residues. The CDR3 region is CASSFNAGGIYNEQFF. The CDR3 DNA follows: TGTGCCAGCAGCTTCAACGCAGGGGGGATCTACAATGAGCAGTTCTTC.

This sequence joins TRBV10-3 and TRBJ2-7; no definite D call. There are 15 residues in the CDR3. CDR1 is ENHRY, CDR2 SYGVKD, per germline. The ends were cut back, 2 bases at V and 0 bases at J, with 11 bases in the middle. CDR3 region: CAISEVDMSSYEQYF. CDR3 DNA: TGTGCCATCAGTGAGGTCGACATGAGCTCCTACGAGCAGTACTTC.

The chain combines TRBV30 with TRBJ1-5; D gene uncertain. The germline V gene has CDR1 GTSNPN and CDR2 SVGIG (reference sequence). CDR3 size: 13 residues. The germline V and J ends were trimmed by 0 bases and 4 bases, with 7 bases remaining between them. As DNA, the CDR3 is TGTGCCTGGAGTGTAGAAGGGAATCAGCCCCAGCATTTT. Protein product: CAWSVEGNQPQHF.

This clone was seen just once. The rearrangement links TRBV24-1 to TRBJ2-7; 8 positions agree with TRBD1. V was pared by 3 bases and J by 1 base, with 4 bases of the junction left unmatched. The CDR3 is 15 residues long. The germline V gene has CDR1 KGHDR and CDR2 SFDVKD. The CDR3 region has the DNA TGTGCCACCAGTGATGGACAGGGATCGTCCTACGAGCAGTACTTC. This codes for CATSDGQGSSYEQYF.

The chain links TRBV6-6 to TRBJ1-2; D gene unclear. V was pared by 1 base and J by 3 bases, with 6 bases between. CDR3 length: 13 residues. In germline, CDR1 is MNHNY, CDR2 SVGAGI (reference sequence). The CDR3 bases are TGTGCCAGCAGTTACTTAACGGACTATGGCTACACCTTC. Translating gives CASSYLTDYGYTF.

The chain employs TRBV5-6 and TRBJ2-1; no definite D call. Germline V gives CDR1 SGHDT, CDR2 YYEEEE. The CDR3 loop spans 15 amino acids. Trimming shortened V by 7 bases and J by 3 bases, and 17 bases separated the two germline ends. DNA of the CDR3: TGTGCCAGCGGATCGACCTCAAGGTTCTACAATGAGCAGTTCTTC. Translating gives CASGSTSRFYNEQFF.

This clone showed up just a few times. V gene TRBV4-3 combines with J gene TRBJ2-7, with a weak D call TRBD1 (6 bases). The CDR3 is made up of 17 amino acids. Trimming pared 4 bases from V and 3 bases from J, leaving 22 bases between. CDR1 is LGHNA, CDR2 YSLEER, per germline. The CDR3 DNA reads as TGCGCCAGCAGCCGACAGGCAAAGTCGGCACTAGGCTACGAGCAGTACTTC. Protein sequence: CASSRQAKSALGYEQYF.

The rearrangement joins TRBV18 to TRBJ1-3; the match to TRBD1 covers 8 bases. Losses at the gene ends were 2 bases for V and 4 bases for J; bases not matched to a gene: 7. The CDR3 loop spans 16 amino acids. Germline assignment: CDR1 KGHSH and CDR2 LQKENI. The CDR3 region has the DNA TGTGCCAGCTCACCAGGACAGGGCGGTTACGGAAACACCATATATTTT. Its protein is CASSPGQGGYGNTIYF.